This TCR beta chain was captured in a study of beta chain features in type 1 diabetes. Study overall: Healthy donors, compared against patients, showed similar age, gender and cell yields.

Overall study results and limits: Because the template was cDNA, high-expressing cells might be over-represented. Type 1 diabetes patients had TCRB CDR3s that were shorter (moderately but significantly so) in all four CD4+ subsets.

This CDR3 comprises 17 residues. V lost 1 base, J lost 4 bases, and 14 bases lay in between. Germline CDR1 and CDR2: SEHNR and FQNEAQ (reference sequence). A note on this clone: As yet, its antigen is unknown.

Naive, central memory, regulatory and stem cell-like memory cells within the CD4+ compartment were sorted using CD45RO/CCR7/CD25/CD127/CD95/CD27. The isolated RNA, all of it, was reverse transcribed, so expressed TCRB transcripts were what got sequenced. The method was immunoSEQ multiplex PCR; TCRdb's version includes in-frame clones alone and lacks a portion of them. The sample gives about 700,000 clones, under 15% of which show up once; about 0.02% is in the top ten. The receptor was derived from a man aged 18 to 29 with type 1 diabetes. V is TRBV7-9 and J is TRBJ2-6; no definite D call. The sample consisted of naive CD4+ T cells from blood. CDR3 loop: CASSLEWLRAGANVLTF. DNA of the CDR3: TGTGCCAGCAGCTTAGAATGGTTGCGCGCCGGGGCCAACGTCCTGACTTTC. The full variable domain, completed using reference TRBV7-9 and TRBJ2-6, is DTGVSQNPRHKITKRGQNVTFRCDPISEHNRLYWYRQTLGQGPEFLTYFQNEAQLEKSRLLSDRFSAERPKGSFSTLEIQRTEQGDSAMYLCASSLEWLRAGANVLTFGAGSRLTVL.